This TCR beta chain was documented in a study of blood T cell repertoires in COVID-19. At the level of the study: PBMCs, B-cell-depleted T cells, or T cells provided the cDNA or gDNA that made up the material.

V was trimmed by 5 bases and J by 3 bases, leaving 11 bases between them. There are 13 residues in the CDR3. Germline loops: CDR1 SGHTA, CDR2 FQGNSA. Data came from immunoSEQ multiplex PCR; TCRdb stores just in-frame clones and leaves some out. The table lists 210,000 or so clones, over 70% of them singletons. This clonotype was sampled from a man in his fifties or sixties with active or convalescent COVID-19. This chain links TRBV7-2 with TRBJ2-7; a weak D match, TRBD2 (5 bases). Sequenced sample: peripheral blood. The CDR3, as DNA: TGTGCCAGCAGCGGCACTAGGGACTACGAGCAGTACTTC. Translating it yields CASSGTRDYEQYF.